Presented here are 7 T cell receptor beta chains from one specimen sequenced in a study of cytomegalovirus exposure and HLA in healthy donors. The PCR was carried out with 60 Vbeta primers and 13 Jbeta primers. Sequencing was performed with immunoSEQ multiplex PCR; in TCRdb, only in-frame clones are kept and a portion is missing. Among 200,000 or so clones, about 72% were seen once, and the ten largest hold 3% to 4.5%. The sample was PBMCs. The source is a male donor in good health and CMV-seronegative.

The gene calls are TRBV7-2 and TRBJ2-1, with 10 bases matching TRBD1. The length of the CDR3 is 14 residues. V shed 4 bases, J shed 7 bases, and the junction held 4 bases outside the gene matches. Germline V CDR1 and CDR2: SGHTA, FQGNSA. The CDR3 sequence is CASSYWTGGNEQFF. The CDR3 DNA reads TGTGCCAGCAGCTACTGGACAGGGGGGAATGAGCAGTTCTTC.

The rearrangement links TRBV9 to TRBJ2-5; possibly TRBD1 for D (6 bases). The tail of the sequence fits TRBJ2-7 better, so the J call may be wrong. The CDR3 runs 16 residues. Germline CDR1 SGDLS, CDR2 YYNGEE. This chain's CDR3 is CASSPNRAATVYEQYF. CDR3 DNA sequence: TGTGCCAGCAGCCCGAACAGGGCCGCTACTGTCTACGAGCAGTACTTC.

The chain uses TRBV30 and TRBJ1-1; TRBD1 might be the D (6 bases). CDR3 length: 14 residues. V was trimmed by 4 bases and J by 2 bases, leaving 14 bases between them. Germline V lookup: CDR1 GTSNPN, CDR2 SVGIG (reference sequence). The CDR3: CAWTPGVLNTEAFF. CDR3 DNA sequence: TGTGCCTGGACGCCAGGGGTGCTTAACACTGAAGCTTTCTTT.

CDR3 DNA sequence: TGTGCCAGCCAAGGACAGGGGGATTATGGCTACACCTTC. It encodes CASQGQGDYGYTF. V and J are TRBV18 and TRBJ1-2; TRBD1 matches at 10 bases. Trimming at V came to 8 bases and at J to 5 bases, leaving 5 bases not matched to a gene. The CDR3 extends over 13 amino acids. Germline assignment: CDR1 KGHSH and CDR2 LQKENI.

This clone has just a few counts. The V call is TRBV5-1, the J call TRBJ1-1; a possible D gene is TRBD1 (5 bases). V lost 0 bases and J lost 1, with 10 bases in between. The germline CDR1 and CDR2 sequences are SGHRS and YFSETQ. The CDR3 contains 15 residues. The CDR3 DNA follows: TGCGCCAGCAGCTTGGCCGGACACCCGAACACTGAAGCTTTCTTT. It codes for CASSLAGHPNTEAFF.

The chain couples TRBV12-5 to TRBJ1-2, with 8 bases matching TRBD1. The CDR3 spans 16 residues. V shed 1 base, J shed 5 bases, and the junction held 9 bases outside the gene matches. The germline V gene encodes CDR1 LGHNT and CDR2 FRNRAP. As DNA, the CDR3 is TGTGCTAGTGGTTTGGCAGGGACAGGTCATGTATATGGCTACACCTTC. It encodes CASGLAGTGHVYGYTF. Full variable domain (remainder filled in from reference TRBV12-5 and TRBJ1-2): DARVTQTPRHKVTEMGQEVTMRCQPILGHNTVFWYRQTMMQGLELLAYFRNRAPLDDSGMPKDRFSAEMPDATLATLKIQPSEPRDSAVYFCASGLAGTGHVYGYTFGSGTRLTVV.

V gene TRBV7-2 combines with J gene TRBJ2-1; a possible D gene is TRBD2 (5 bases). CDR3 length: 13 amino acids. The germline V gene encodes CDR1 SGHTA and CDR2 FQGNSA. Trimming took off 5 bases at V and 12 bases at J, with 17 bases between the two ends. In DNA form, the CDR3 reads TGTGCCAGCAGCCAAGGAGGCCGTCGGGGGCAGTTCTTC. It yields the protein CASSQGGRRGQFF.